The 25 T cell receptor beta chains below come from one sample, sequenced in a study of blood T cell repertoires in COVID-19. Libraries were prepared by immunoSEQ multiplex PCR; TCRdb keeps only in-frame clonotypes and omits some of them. The sample shows over 250,000 clones, around 89% of them seen only once. The sequenced sample consisted of peripheral blood. The receptor set was obtained from an older woman with acute or convalescent COVID-19.

The chain employs TRBV9 and TRBJ1-2; the D is unclear. The CDR3 is made up of 13 amino acids. Per the germline V gene, CDR1 is SGDLS and CDR2 is YYNGEE. The germline V and J ends were trimmed by 0 bases and 8 bases, with 11 bases remaining between them. CDR3 nucleotides: TGTGCCAGCAGCGTAGTCGAGGGAAGCGGCTACACCTTC. It encodes CASSVVEGSGYTF.

The chain joins TRBV18 to TRBJ1-5, with 7 positions matching TRBD1. Germline V gives CDR1 KGHSH, CDR2 LQKENI. V shed 4 bases, J shed 6 bases, and the junction held 9 bases outside the gene matches. There are 15 residues in the CDR3. CDR3 loop: CASSLSRGQSQPQHF. Written as DNA, the CDR3 is TGTGCCAGCTCACTCTCGAGGGGACAGAGTCAGCCCCAGCATTTT.

This clone is a singleton in its sample. The chain uses TRBV7-2 and TRBJ2-7; D uncertain. The CDR3 sequence is 12 residues long. The germline gives CDR1 SGHTA, CDR2 FQGNSA. V lost 2 bases, J lost 5 bases, and 7 bases lay in between. CDR3 sequence reads: CASSLTPNEQYF. For the CDR3, the DNA is TGTGCCAGCAGCTTAACGCCTAACGAGCAGTACTTC.

The chain employs TRBV5-1 and TRBJ1-4; 7 bases are shared with TRBD1. CDR3 size: 16 residues. V gave up 4 bases and J gave up 3 bases; unmatched junction bases: 9. Germline CDR1 SGHRS, CDR2 YFSETQ. In nucleotides, the CDR3 is TGCGCCAGCAGCCCCGGGAGACAGGGAGCTAATGAAAAACTGTTTTTT. Amino acids: CASSPGRQGANEKLFF.

The CDR3 sequence: CASSLETSGRDTQYF. The CDR3 DNA reads as TGTGCCAGCAGCTTGGAGACTAGCGGGAGAGATACGCAGTATTTT. The chain employs TRBV7-9 and TRBJ2-3; 12 positions agree with TRBD2. V lost 3 bases to trimming and J lost 5 bases; unmatched junction nucleotides: 3. Germline assignment: CDR1 SEHNR and CDR2 FQNEAQ (reference sequence). The CDR3 loop spans 15 amino acids.

The rearrangement joins TRBV7-9 to TRBJ2-5, with 7 bases lining up with TRBD2. This CDR3 is 14 amino acids long. V lost 4 bases and J lost 5; bases outside the gene matches: 7. Germline V gene data show CDR1 as SEHNR and CDR2 as FQNEAQ (reference sequence). CDR3 sequence: CASSSSGAGETQYF. CDR3 DNA: TGTGCCAGCAGCTCCAGCGGGGCCGGGGAGACCCAGTACTTC.

The chain employs TRBV6-2 or TRBV6-3 and TRBJ2-3, with 15 nucleotides matching TRBD2. Germline-derived CDR1 and CDR2 are MNHEY and SVGEGT. V was clipped by 6 bases and J by 0 bases; unmatched bases: 10. The CDR3 sequence is 19 residues long. CDR3: CASSPHPGTSGGSTDTQYF. As DNA, the CDR3 is TGTGCCAGCAGCCCTCATCCCGGGACTAGCGGGGGGAGCACAGATACGCAGTATTTT.

The chain joins TRBV6-6 to TRBJ2-3, with D possibly matching TRBD2 (5 bases). There are 17 residues in the CDR3. Germline V gene data show CDR1 as MNHNY and CDR2 as SVGAGI (reference sequence). V lost 6 bases to trimming and J lost 0 bases, with 19 bases between them. In DNA, the CDR3 is TGTGCCAGCAGCCGACGCCGCAGTGGACTCAGCACAGATACGCAGTATTTT. Protein sequence: CASSRRRSGLSTDTQYF.

The V gene is TRBV5-1, the J gene TRBJ1-1; the match to TRBD1 covers 11 bases. The germline V gene encodes CDR1 SGHRS and CDR2 YFSETQ. The CDR3 consists of 15 residues. V dropped 4 bases and J dropped 4; count of bases not matched to a gene: 6. The CDR3 region is CASSPRTGGGTEAFF. In DNA, the CDR3 is TGCGCCAGCAGCCCGCGGACAGGGGGCGGCACTGAAGCTTTCTTT.

About this clone itself: Other DNA variants within this sample encode the same CDR3. V is TRBV18 and J is TRBJ1-5; D is perhaps TRBD1 (5 bases). Trimming left V 3 bases short and J 4 bases short, with 10 bases between. CDR3 length: 14 residues. Germline assignment: CDR1 KGHSH and CDR2 LQKENI. CDR3 coding DNA: TGTGCCAGCTCACCGGGGCAGGGAAATCAGCCCCAGCATTTT. It is translated as CASSPGQGNQPQHF.

The rearrangement uses TRBV6-5 and TRBJ2-7; 7 bases are a match to TRBD1. In germline, CDR1 is MNHEY, CDR2 SVGAGI. This CDR3 comprises 14 residues. V was clipped by 2 bases and J by 3 bases; unmatched bases: 4. The CDR3: CASSYTPGGYEQYF. CDR3 in DNA: TGTGCCAGCAGTTACACTCCAGGGGGCTACGAGCAGTACTTC.

The chain combines TRBV3-1 (or the pseudogene TRBV3-2) with TRBJ1-2, with D perhaps TRBD1 (6 bases). Germline CDR1 LGHDT, CDR2 YNNKEL (reference sequence). CDR3 length: 15 amino acids. V was shortened by 4 bases and J by 4 bases, with 16 bases between the two germline ends. The CDR3 DNA reads TGTGCCAGCAGCCGGGTGGGGGCCACCCTCTATGGCTACACCTTC. Translating it yields CASSRVGATLYGYTF.

This clone was detected once. The J gene is TRBJ1-2, the V gene TRBV7-2; no reliable D call. Germline CDR1 and CDR2: SGHTA and FQGNSA. This CDR3 comprises 13 residues. V was shortened by 7 bases and J by 3 bases, with 12 bases between the two germline ends. CDR3 region: CASTTAMDYGYTF. The CDR3 coding sequence is TGTGCCAGCACCACTGCAATGGACTATGGCTACACCTTC.

V gene TRBV14 combines with J gene TRBJ1-6, with TRBD1 matching over 9 bases. The CDR3 totals 16 residues. V was pared by 4 bases and J by 7 bases, with 8 bases of the junction left unmatched. Germline loops: CDR1 SGHDN, CDR2 FVKESK. The CDR3 loop is CASSPYFGTGNSPLHF. CDR3 nucleotide sequence: TGTGCCAGCAGCCCATACTTCGGGACAGGGAATTCACCCCTCCACTTT.

The rearrangement links TRBV28 to TRBJ1-2; TRBD1 matches 9 bases. The CDR3 has 16 amino acids. The junction had 8 bases not matched to a gene; V was cut back by 2 bases and J by 4 bases. Germline CDR1 and CDR2: MDHEN and SYDVKM. The CDR3 is CASSLDKGQGSYGYTF. The CDR3 coding sequence is TGTGCCAGCAGTTTAGACAAGGGACAGGGTTCCTATGGCTACACCTTC.

A single count supports this clone. The chain links TRBV7-2 to TRBJ2-1, with D perhaps TRBD2 (6 bases). This CDR3 contains 13 residues. From germline, CDR1 is SGHTA and CDR2 FQGNSA. V was trimmed by 6 bases and J by 7 bases, leaving 13 bases between them. CDR3: CASSPGVANEQFF. CDR3 nucleotide sequence: TGTGCCAGCAGTCCGGGAGTGGCGAATGAGCAGTTCTTC.

This sequence joins TRBV7-9 and TRBJ1-2; D is unresolved. This CDR3 is 14 amino acids long. Germline-derived CDR1 and CDR2 are SEHNR and FQNEAQ (reference sequence). Trimming cost V 2 bases and J 7 bases, with 14 bases left between them. CDR3 sequence reads: CASSLTGEKGGYTF. The CDR3, as DNA: TGTGCCAGCAGCTTAACCGGGGAGAAAGGTGGCTACACCTTC.

V and J are TRBV20-1 and TRBJ1-5; unclear D gene. This CDR3 has 16 residues. The germline V and J ends were trimmed by 3 bases and 2 bases, with 17 bases remaining between them. Germline V lookup: CDR1 DFQATT, CDR2 SNEGSKA (reference sequence). CDR3 sequence reads: CSASWGGLAGNQPQHF. CDR3 nucleotide sequence: TGCAGTGCTAGTTGGGGAGGGTTGGCGGGCAATCAGCCCCAGCATTTT.

The rearrangement links TRBV15 to TRBJ2-2; the match to TRBD1 covers 11 bases. The CDR3 is 16 residues long. Germline V gene lookup returns CDR1 LNHNV and CDR2 YYDKDF (reference sequence). V lost 1 base, J lost 5 bases, and 3 bases stayed unmatched. The CDR3 spells CATSRAGTGGTGELFF. The CDR3 nucleotides read TGTGCCACCAGCAGAGCCGGGACAGGGGGAACCGGGGAGCTGTTTTTT.

The V and J genes are TRBV2 and TRBJ1-4; 8 nucleotides align to TRBD1. Trimming at V came to 8 bases and at J to 8 bases, leaving 10 bases not matched to a gene. The germline gives CDR1 SNHLY, CDR2 FYNNEI. The CDR3 is 14 residues long. DNA for the CDR3: TGTGCCAGCTGGGCAGGACAGGGAAGGGAAAAACTGTTTTTT. Translation gives CASWAGQGREKLFF.

This clone was seen just once. This chain uses TRBV5-6 with TRBJ2-1; 9 positions match TRBD1. CDR3 size: 15 residues. J gave up 9 bases and V 4 bases, and 11 bases lay outside the gene matches. CDR1 and CDR2 from the germline V gene are SGHDT and YYEEEE. CDR3 residues: CASSRVGQGIGEQFF. The DNA for the CDR3 is TGTGCCAGCAGCCGTGTGGGACAGGGAATTGGTGAGCAGTTCTTC.

This clone has only one observation. The rearrangement uses TRBV7-9 and TRBJ1-4; 10 bases are a match to TRBD1. Trimming cost V 5 bases and J 3 bases; bases outside gene matches: 6. Germline CDR1 SEHNR, CDR2 FQNEAQ (reference sequence). This CDR3 region has 16 residues. The CDR3 loop is CASSPPGQGANEKLFF. The CDR3 DNA reads TGTGCCAGCAGCCCACCCGGACAGGGGGCTAATGAAAAACTGTTTTTT.

The chain has TRBV6-6 and TRBJ1-2; D remains unclear. Per the germline V gene, CDR1 is MNHNY and CDR2 is SVGAGI (reference sequence). The CDR3 covers 11 residues. V was trimmed by 5 bases and J by 4 bases, leaving 5 bases between them. The CDR3 loop is CASSPSYGYTF. The CDR3 DNA sequence: TGTGCCAGCAGTCCCTCCTATGGCTACACCTTC.

This chain uses TRBV24-1 with TRBJ1-1; the D gene is possibly TRBD1 (6 bases). Between the trimmed V and J ends, which lost 6 bases and 7 bases, there was a span of 23 bases. This CDR3 region has 16 residues. Germline-derived CDR1 and CDR2 are KGHDR and SFDVKD. The CDR3 sequence is CATSLASSLVGGEAFF. CDR3 in DNA: TGTGCCACCAGTCTGGCAAGTTCTCTCGTAGGGGGTGAAGCTTTCTTT.

A note on this clone: This CDR3 is also generated by other DNA sequences in the sample. This chain joins TRBV28 and TRBJ1-5, with D possibly TRBD1 on 5 matching bases. The V gene's germline CDR1 is MDHEN and CDR2 SYDVKM. V was trimmed by 5 bases and J by 2 bases, leaving 16 bases between them. CDR3 size: 16 residues. This CDR3 reads CASSPPGGVGNQPQHF. The CDR3, as DNA: TGTGCCAGCAGTCCCCCGGGGGGGGTAGGCAATCAGCCCCAGCATTTT.